This entry lists 31 T cell receptor beta chains sequenced from one sample in a study of blood T cell repertoires in COVID-19. TCRdb keeps only in-frame clones here, not all; method: immunoSEQ multiplex PCR. The sample has under 300,000 clones, more than 65% seen once; the top ten hold about 4%. Material for sequencing was peripheral blood. The source is a woman aged 40 to 49 with active or convalescent COVID-19.

This chain links TRBV30 with TRBJ1-3, with D possibly matching TRBD1 (6 bases). This CDR3 contains 13 residues. CDR1 is GTSNPN, CDR2 SVGIG, per germline (reference sequence). V was clipped by 5 bases and J by 0 bases, with 8 bases between them. CDR3 region: CAWGGLSGNTIYF. CDR3 coding DNA: TGTGCCTGGGGGGGGCTCTCTGGAAACACCATATATTTT.

The genes are TRBV5-1 and TRBJ2-3, with 8 bases lining up with TRBD2. V gave up 4 bases and J gave up 1 base; unmatched junction bases: 5. The CDR3 loop spans 15 amino acids. The germline CDR1 and CDR2 sequences are SGHRS and YFSETQ. The CDR3 sequence: CASSRGGPGTDTQYF. Written as DNA, the CDR3 is TGCGCCAGCAGCCGGGGGGGCCCGGGCACAGATACGCAGTATTTT.

The chain joins TRBV27 to TRBJ2-7; possibly TRBD2 for D (5 bases). The CDR3 consists of 14 residues. The V end lost 4 bases, the J end lost 6 bases, and 16 bases lay between the germline ends. Germline V gene sequence: CDR1 MNHEY, CDR2 SMNVEV (reference sequence). The CDR3 DNA is TGTGCCAGCAGTTCACTGGACTGGAACCGCGAGCAGTACTTC. Protein product: CASSSLDWNREQYF.

Regarding this clone: The same CDR3 also results from other DNA sequences found in this sample. The rearrangement links TRBV7-3 to TRBJ2-5; D not certain. From germline, CDR1 is SGHTA and CDR2 FQGTGA. The length of the CDR3 is 13 residues. Trimming removed 2 bases at V and 5 bases at J, with 9 bases between. CDR3 in DNA: TGTGCCAGCAGCTTAGGGCTCCGGGAGACCCAGTACTTC. It translates to CASSLGLRETQYF.

This clone was detected a few times. The genes are TRBV10-1 and TRBJ2-3; D is possibly TRBD2 (5 bases). CDR3 size: 12 residues. The V end was cut by 6 bases, the J end by 5 bases, with 9 bases between. The germline CDR1 and CDR2 sequences are WNHNN and SYGVQD (reference sequence). The CDR3 nucleotides are TGCGCCAGCAGCGGCCGGGGAGATACGCAGTATTTT. Residues: CASSGRGDTQYF.

This chain joins TRBV30 and TRBJ1-1; a weak D match, TRBD1 (5 bases). V lost 5 bases, J lost 4 bases, and 11 bases lay in between. The CDR3 loop spans 12 amino acids. Germline-derived CDR1 and CDR2 are GTSNPN and SVGIG (reference sequence). CDR3 protein: CAWGDFSTEAFF. DNA for the CDR3: TGTGCCTGGGGGGACTTCTCCACTGAAGCTTTCTTT.

This sequence joins TRBV21-1 and TRBJ1-2. TRBV21-1 constitutes a pseudogene. The CDR3 spans 15 residues. CDR3 bases: TGTGCCAGCAGCAAACGATTGGAGATTAACTATGGCTACACCTTC. It yields the protein CASSKRLEINYGYTF.

The chain carries TRBV6-5 and TRBJ2-1; 14 nucleotides agree with TRBD2. Trimming cost V 8 bases and J 10 bases; bases outside gene matches: 7. Germline V gene lookup returns CDR1 MNHEY and CDR2 SVGAGI. CDR3 length equals 14 residues. The CDR3 DNA reads as TGTGCCAGCCAGACTAGCGGGGGGGCCCGGGAGCAGTTCTTC. Its translation is CASQTSGGAREQFF.

V is TRBV30 and J is TRBJ2-1, with 8 bases matching TRBD2. CDR1 is GTSNPN and CDR2 is SVGIG in the germline V gene (reference sequence). CDR3 length equals 18 residues. With 2 bases clipped from V and 4 bases from J, the junction kept 16 bases outside the gene matches. In nucleotides, the CDR3 is TGTGCCTGGAGTCCATTGCGGGGGGTCGAGGATCGGTACAATGAGCAGTTCTTC. This encodes CAWSPLRGVEDRYNEQFF.

The chain recombines TRBV3-1 (or the pseudogene TRBV3-2) with TRBJ1-6; D gene unclear. Germline loops: CDR1 LGHDT, CDR2 YNNKEL (reference sequence). The CDR3 runs 14 residues. V was pared by 1 base and J by 6 bases, with 7 bases between. The CDR3 here is CASSQAGPNSPLHF. In nucleotides, the CDR3 is TGTGCCAGCAGCCAAGCCGGTCCTAATTCACCCCTCCACTTT.

The V call is TRBV7-2, the J call TRBJ1-2; maybe TRBD1 (6 bases). Germline CDR1 reads SGHTA; CDR2 reads FQGNSA. V dropped 3 bases and J dropped 8 bases, with 13 bases sitting between them. The CDR3 sequence is 13 residues long. Written as DNA, the CDR3 is TGTGCCAGCAGCTTCCCCGGGACAAGGGGCTACACCTTC. It encodes CASSFPGTRGYTF.

The CDR3 here is CASSPEMTGAYEQYF. The CDR3 DNA reads TGCGCCAGCAGCCCCGAAATGACAGGGGCCTACGAGCAGTACTTC. This chain joins TRBV4-1 and TRBJ2-7; TRBD1 matches at 8 bases. J gave up 2 bases and V 4 bases, and 7 bases lay outside the gene matches. There are 15 residues in the CDR3. In germline, CDR1 is MGHRA, CDR2 YSYEKL.

This clone was picked up many times. The junction shows a germline mismatch at one end, possibly a read error. This chain connects TRBV3-1 (or the pseudogene TRBV3-2) to TRBJ2-1; 9 bases align to TRBD2. CDR1 is LGHDT, CDR2 YNNKEL, per germline (reference sequence). The CDR3 runs to 15 residues. CDR3: CASSPTGLASNAQFF. Here the CDR3 DNA reads TGTGCCAGCAGCCCAACGGGACTAGCTAGCAATGCGCAGTTCTTC.

The gene calls are TRBV9 and TRBJ1-4; D is unclear. V was cut by 4 bases and J by 3 bases, with 13 bases left in between. Germline assignment: CDR1 SGDLS and CDR2 YYNGEE. The CDR3 contains 15 residues. The CDR3 reads CASSSRTDSNEKLFF. The CDR3 DNA sequence: TGTGCCAGCAGCTCAAGGACGGACTCTAATGAAAAACTGTTTTTT.

The V gene is TRBV11-2, the J gene TRBJ1-5; tentatively, D is TRBD1 (6 bases). CDR1 is SGHAT, CDR2 FQNNGV, per germline. V was pared by 5 bases and J by 4 bases, with 9 bases between. This CDR3 is 13 amino acids long. The CDR3: CASSNDRNQPQHF. Here the CDR3 DNA reads TGTGCCAGCAGCAACGACAGGAATCAGCCCCAGCATTTT.

The table lists this clone with a few counts. The same CDR3 arises from other DNA sequences in this sample as well. This rearrangement joins TRBV29-1 to TRBJ1-6; 10 bases line up with TRBD1. J gave up 6 bases and V 4 bases, and 0 bases lay outside the gene matches. The CDR3 extends over 13 amino acids. Germline assignment: CDR1 SQVTM and CDR2 ANQGSEA. The CDR3 region has the DNA TGCAGCGTTGGGACAGGGGGTAATTCACCCCTCCACTTT. It yields the protein CSVGTGGNSPLHF.

This clone appeared once. The V gene is TRBV29-1, the J gene TRBJ2-2; 8 nucleotides align to TRBD1. Per germline, CDR1 SQVTM and CDR2 ANQGSEA. With V trimmed by 5 bases and J by 4 bases, 6 bases remained unmatched. The CDR3 is 14 amino acids. The CDR3 spells CSVSQGAVTGELFF. The DNA for the CDR3 is TGCAGCGTTAGCCAGGGGGCGGTCACCGGGGAGCTGTTTTTT.

The J gene is TRBJ1-3, the V gene TRBV6-5; 9 bases map to TRBD1. J gave up 4 bases and V 6 bases, and 7 bases lay outside the gene matches. Per germline, CDR1 MNHEY and CDR2 SVGAGI. The CDR3 loop spans 15 amino acids. The CDR3 reads CASRAQGARGNTIYF. In nucleotides, the CDR3 is TGTGCCAGCAGGGCACAGGGGGCGCGCGGAAACACCATATATTTT.

This clone has just one count. The CDR3 reads CAISEPRSSGGDNEQFF. In nucleotides, the CDR3 is TGTGCCATCAGTGAGCCCCGATCTAGCGGGGGGGACAATGAGCAGTTCTTC. This sequence joins TRBV10-3 and TRBJ2-1; 12 bases match TRBD2. Germline CDR1 reads ENHRY; CDR2 reads SYGVKD. The CDR3 length is 17 residues. V shed 2 bases and J 5 bases; nucleotides not matched to a gene: 7.

The V and J genes are TRBV7-2 and TRBJ1-1; D is perhaps TRBD1 (6 bases). Germline V CDR1 and CDR2: SGHTA, FQGNSA. This CDR3 region has 14 residues. V was pared by 4 bases and J by 2 bases, with 11 bases between. The CDR3 DNA reads TGTGCCAGCAGCTCAGGGGTTGGAAACACTGAAGCTTTCTTT. Its translation: CASSSGVGNTEAFF.

The chain carries TRBV7-6 and TRBJ1-2; TRBD1 aligns across 10 bases. V shed 5 bases, J shed 7 bases, and the junction held 7 bases outside the gene matches. Germline CDR1 is SGHVS and CDR2 is FNYEAQ. This CDR3 is built from 14 residues. CDR3 sequence (DNA): TGTGCCAGCAGCCCCCGACAGGGGGCGAGTGGCTACACCTTC. Translated: CASSPRQGASGYTF.

V usage is TRBV7-9 and J usage is TRBJ2-7; no firm D call. CDR1 is SEHNR and CDR2 is FQNEAQ in the germline V gene (reference sequence). V was clipped by 7 bases and J by 1 base, with 14 bases between them. This CDR3 has 14 residues. The chain's CDR3 is CASTGTASSYEQYF. The DNA of the CDR3 is TGTGCCAGCACCGGTACAGCCTCATCCTACGAGCAGTACTTC. The whole variable domain, remainder taken from reference TRBV7-9 and TRBJ2-7, is DTGVSQNPRHKITKRGQNVTFRCDPISEHNRLYWYRQTLGQGPEFLTYFQNEAQLEKSRLLSDRFSAERPKGSFSTLEIQRTEQGDSAMYLCASTGTASSYEQYFGPGTRLTVT.

The chain has TRBV5-4 and TRBJ1-6; D may be TRBD1 (6 bases). Trimming pared 4 bases from V and 7 bases from J, leaving 15 bases between. Germline CDR1 reads SGHNT; CDR2 reads YYREEE (reference sequence). This CDR3 spans 15 amino acids. The CDR3 DNA follows: TGTGCCAGCAGCGTGGCAGGGGTTAGAAATTCACCCCTCCACTTT. Its protein is CASSVAGVRNSPLHF.

This clone came up once. This chain joins TRBV19 and TRBJ1-5; D may be TRBD1 (6 bases). Germline V CDR1 and CDR2: LNHDA, SQIVND (reference sequence). The CDR3 runs to 15 residues. The V gene lost 5 bases and the J gene lost 2 bases, with 13 bases spanning the gap. CDR3 loop: CASSPRTERNQPQHF. The CDR3 DNA follows: TGTGCCAGTAGTCCGCGGACAGAGCGCAATCAGCCCCAGCATTTT.

V usage is TRBV3-1 (or the pseudogene TRBV3-2) and J usage is TRBJ1-6; D uncertain. Germline V lookup: CDR1 LGHDT, CDR2 YNNKEL (reference sequence). The CDR3 sequence is 13 residues long. V gave up 4 bases and J gave up 10 bases, with 11 bases separating them. As DNA, the CDR3 is TGTGCCAGCAGCCCCATTCCGGTCTCACCCCTCCACTTT. Amino acids: CASSPIPVSPLHF.

This sequence joins TRBV28 and TRBJ1-3; possibly TRBD1 for D (6 bases). This CDR3 has 15 amino acids. Trimming took 5 bases from V and 2 from J, leaving 13 bases between them. The germline V gene has CDR1 MDHEN and CDR2 SYDVKM. In nucleotides, the CDR3 is TGTGCCAGCAGTCTAGTGACAGGAGCTGGAAACACCATATATTTT. It translates to CASSLVTGAGNTIYF.

The V and J genes are TRBV12-2 and TRBJ2-6; the table assigns TRBD2, which was not confirmed against the DNA. TRBV12-2 is deemed a pseudogene. The CDR3 has 15 amino acids. The CDR3 loop is CASRFRVSGANVLTF. As DNA, the CDR3 is TGTGCAAGTCGCTTCCGGGTTTCTGGGGCCAACGTCCTGACTTTC.

The gene calls are TRBV7-2 and TRBJ2-7; TRBD2 matches 10 bases. V shed 5 bases, J shed 0 bases, and the junction held 4 bases outside the gene matches. The CDR3 extends over 15 amino acids. Germline CDR1 reads SGHTA; CDR2 reads FQGNSA. CDR3 bases: TGTGCCAGCAGCCGTAGCGGGGGGAGCTCCTACGAGCAGTACGTC. Translation: CASSRSGGSSYEQYV.

The chain carries TRBV5-1 and TRBJ2-3; 8 positions match TRBD2. The CDR3 is 15 amino acids. Trimming removed 2 bases from V and 6 bases from J; junction bases left unmatched: 8. From germline, CDR1 is SGHRS and CDR2 YFSETQ. The CDR3: CASSFEAGAGDTQYF. The CDR3, as DNA: TGCGCCAGCAGCTTTGAAGCGGGGGCCGGGGATACGCAGTATTTT.

This chain uses TRBV3-1 (or the pseudogene TRBV3-2) with TRBJ1-3; no reliable D call. Trimming took off 4 bases at V and 0 bases at J, with 7 bases between the two ends. The CDR3 consists of 14 residues. Germline values: CDR1 LGHDT, CDR2 YNNKEL (reference sequence). The chain's CDR3 is CASSLLVSGNTIYF. The CDR3 DNA is TGTGCCAGCAGCCTACTAGTCTCTGGAAACACCATATATTTT.

The V and J genes are TRBV6-1 and TRBJ1-3; TRBD1 aligns across 8 bases. With 3 bases clipped from V and 1 base from J, the junction kept 5 bases outside the gene matches. This CDR3 is 16 amino acids long. Germline CDR1 reads MNHNS; CDR2 reads SASEGT. This chain's CDR3 is CASSDPRTGSGNTIYF. In nucleotides, the CDR3 is TGTGCCAGCAGTGACCCCCGGACAGGGTCTGGAAACACCATATATTTT.